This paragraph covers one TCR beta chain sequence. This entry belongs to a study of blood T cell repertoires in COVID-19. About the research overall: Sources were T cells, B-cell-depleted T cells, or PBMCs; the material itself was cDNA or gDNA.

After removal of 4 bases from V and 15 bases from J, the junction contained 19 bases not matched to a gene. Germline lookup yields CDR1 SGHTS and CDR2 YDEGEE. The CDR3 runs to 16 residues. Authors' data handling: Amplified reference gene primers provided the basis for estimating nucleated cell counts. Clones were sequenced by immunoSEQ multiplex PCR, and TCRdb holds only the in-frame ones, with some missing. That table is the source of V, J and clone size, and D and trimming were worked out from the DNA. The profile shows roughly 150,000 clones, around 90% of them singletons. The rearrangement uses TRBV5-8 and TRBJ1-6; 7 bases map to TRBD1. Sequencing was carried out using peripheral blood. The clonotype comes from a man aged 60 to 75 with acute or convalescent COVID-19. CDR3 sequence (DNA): TGTGCCAGCAGCGAACCGGGACAGTATTCCGATTTCGGCCTCCACTTT. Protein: CASSEPGQYSDFGLHF.